This T cell receptor (beta chain) is from a study of blood T cell repertoires in COVID-19. Trimming took 7 bases from V and 4 from J; bases not matched to a gene: 5. CDR3 length: 13 amino acids. Germline V lookup: CDR1 SGHTA, CDR2 FQGTGA. Sequencing used immunoSEQ multiplex PCR; TCRdb keeps in-frame clones, though not all of them. The table records 150,000 to 180,000 clones, approximately 82% of them present only once. V and J are TRBV7-3 and TRBJ2-3; 7 bases align to TRBD2. This TCR came from a woman between 45 and 60 years old with acute or convalescent COVID-19. The source material was peripheral blood. In DNA, the CDR3 is TGTGCCAGCAAGGCGGGAGCCGCAGATACGCAGTATTTT. It encodes CASKAGAADTQYF.